The 9 T cell receptor beta chains presented below share a single source sample, sequenced in a study of breast tumors, draining lymph nodes, adjacent tissues. Samples came from axillary lymph nodes draining the breast cancer. One entry per CDR3 protein, called by TCRdb with MiXCR from the multiplex PCR reads. This sample has around 110,000 distinct CDR3 sequences, with about 30% found just once. The material sequenced was axillary lymph node tissue. The receptors stem from a female donor with breast cancer. Some clones in this sample may be carry-over from other donors' samples.

This clonotype has at least ten counts. The chain employs TRBV20-1 and TRBJ2-7; TRBD1 matches 8 bases. V dropped 6 bases and J dropped 2; count of bases not matched to a gene: 9. Germline V gene data show CDR1 as DFQATT and CDR2 as SNEGSKA (reference sequence). The CDR3 is 14 residues long. The CDR3: CSASKGQGPYEQYF. As DNA, the CDR3 is TGCAGTGCCAGCAAAGGACAGGGACCCTACGAGCAGTACTTC.

This clonotype was counted ten times or more. V and J are TRBV6-1 and TRBJ2-6; D is unresolved. The CDR3 contains 14 residues. V was trimmed by 3 bases and J by 0 bases, leaving 3 bases between them. In germline, CDR1 is MNHNS, CDR2 SASEGT. CDR3 sequence (DNA): TGTGCCAGCAGTGACAACTCTGGGGCCAACGTCCTGACTTTC. This gives the protein CASSDNSGANVLTF.

This clonotype was found many times. This chain connects TRBV11-2 to TRBJ1-4, with D tentatively TRBD1 (5 bases). The CDR3 extends over 14 amino acids. Trimming took off 8 bases at V and 7 bases at J, with 17 bases between the two ends. Germline V gene sequence: CDR1 SGHAT, CDR2 FQNNGV. The CDR3 region is CASRLWGIGEKLFF. The CDR3 nucleotides are TGTGCCAGCCGACTTTGGGGGATCGGTGAAAAACTGTTTTTT.

The sample holds many counts of this clonotype. A much larger clone sits a single nucleotide away, making a read error possible. The missing conserved phenylalanine or tryptophan at the end of this CDR3 makes a read error likely. The chain links TRBV12-3 or TRBV12-4 to TRBJ1-5; 7 bases agree with TRBD1. CDR3 length: 17 residues. Trimming at V came to 4 bases and at J to 0 bases, leaving 9 bases not matched to a gene. The CDR3 sequence: CASSWTGKTYSNQPQHS. CDR3 bases: TGTGCCAGCAGTTGGACAGGAAAGACCTATAGCAATCAGCCCCAGCATTCT.

CDR3 nucleotide sequence: TGCGCCAGCAGCCAAGATCGGATGATGAACACTGAAGCTTTCTTT. Encoded protein: CASSQDRMMNTEAFF. The rearrangement joins TRBV4-1 to TRBJ1-1, with D unclear. The CDR3 runs 15 residues. The germline V gene has CDR1 MGHRA and CDR2 YSYEKL. Trimming stripped 0 bases from V and 0 bases from J, with 8 bases between.

This clonotype has a count of ten or more. A much larger clone is a single base away; this may be a read error. The chain carries TRBV20-1 and TRBJ2-7; D unclear. This CDR3 comprises 11 residues. Germline V lookup: CDR1 DFQATT, CDR2 SNEGSKA (reference sequence). For the CDR3, the DNA is TGCAGTGCTAGTCGCGGATACGAGCAGTCCTTC. Translating it yields CSASRGYEQSF.

This clonotype was seen repeatedly, ten times or more. CDR3 in amino acids: CSARAQQETQYF. The CDR3 bases are TGCAGTGCTAGAGCACAACAAGAGACCCAGTACTTC. The gene calls are TRBV20-1 and TRBJ2-5; no clear D gene. CDR3 size: 12 residues. CDR1 is DFQATT, CDR2 SNEGSKA, per germline (reference sequence). The V and J ends lost 1 base and 2 bases respectively, with 5 bases between them.

A few counts support this clonotype. A much larger clone is a single base away; this may be a read error. J is TRBJ2-3 and V is TRBV11-3; 7 bases line up with TRBD2. The CDR3 sequence is 15 residues long. Germline CDR1 is SGHNT and CDR2 is YENEEA. CDR3 residues: CVSSPRRERSDTQYF. The CDR3 region has the DNA TGTGTCAGCAGCCCCCGGCGGGAGCGTTCAGATACGCAGTATTTT.

This clonotype was seen only a few times. A much larger clonotype is one base distant, so this may be a read error. V is TRBV4-2 and J is TRBJ2-1, with 9 bases that match TRBD2. This CDR3 is built from 15 residues. Per the germline V gene, CDR1 is LGHNA and CDR2 is YNFKEQ. The CDR3, as DNA: TGTGCCAGCAGCCAGTCTAGCGGGAACTACAATGAGCAGCTCTTC. It is translated as CASSQSSGNYNEQLF.